This T cell receptor (beta chain) was found in a study of neurological immune-mediated disorders. In its sample, this clonotype was seen many times. Antigen unknown. Synthesis of cDNA used 5'RACE (with 10-nucleotide random UMIs). TCRdb passed the 5' RACE reads through MiXCR, listing each CDR3 protein once. The top ten clones hold more than 9.5% of a sample with around 42,000 distinct CDR3 sequences, about 13% of them seen once. The time point: longitudinal time-point 3. It was blood bank volunteers in Maryland, USA who made up the healthy controls. The V gene's germline CDR1 is SGHRS and CDR2 YFSETQ. With V trimmed by 2 bases and J by 7 bases, 7 bases remained unmatched. This CDR3 comprises 14 residues. The study's findings and limits: While HTLV-1-associated myelopathy showed the greatest TCR clonal expansion, multiple sclerosis showed the least, falling below healthy controls.

The material sequenced was PBMCs. The chain is built from TRBV5-1 and TRBJ1-2; TRBD1 agrees at 8 bases. This receptor was obtained from a young man in good health. The CDR3 spells CASSLGQGAAGYTF. The CDR3 DNA sequence: TGCGCCAGCAGCTTAGGGCAGGGGGCTGCTGGCTACACCTTC.